Shown below are 21 T cell receptor beta chains from a single sample sequenced in a study of cytomegalovirus exposure and HLA in healthy donors. Primers for the PCR totalled 60 Vbeta and 13 Jbeta. Some clones are missing from TCRdb's copy, which holds only in-frame ones; the method was immunoSEQ multiplex PCR. The sample includes fewer than 200,000 clones. Input material: PBMCs. The origin of the receptors is a woman aged 55-70 years in good health and CMV-seronegative.

The gene calls are TRBV27 and TRBJ2-7, with unresolved D. Germline loops: CDR1 MNHEY, CDR2 SMNVEV (reference sequence). Trimming cost V 3 bases and J 3 bases, with 6 bases left between them. CDR3 size: 12 residues. Written as DNA, the CDR3 is TGTGCCAGCAGTTTTGCCGGCTACGAGCAGTACTTC. This sequence encodes CASSFAGYEQYF.

The chain uses TRBV5-1 and TRBJ2-1, with D perhaps TRBD1 (6 bases). Trimming took off 0 bases at V and 2 bases at J, with 18 bases between the two ends. This CDR3 region has 18 residues. CDR1 and CDR2 (germline): SGHRS, YFSETQ. The CDR3: CASSLGPPQGLPYNEQFF. For the CDR3, the DNA is TGCGCCAGCAGCTTGGGCCCCCCACAGGGCCTCCCCTACAATGAGCAGTTCTTC. Supplemented by reference TRBV5-1 and TRBJ2-1, the full variable domain reads KAGVTQTPRYLIKTRGQQVTLSCSPISGHRSVSWYQQTPGQGLQFLFEYFSETQRNKGNFPGRFSGRQFSNSRSEMNVSTLELGDSALYLCASSLGPPQGLPYNEQFFGPGTRLTVL.

The chain uses TRBV27 and TRBJ1-1; TRBD1 is a possible D gene (6 bases). Germline V gives CDR1 MNHEY, CDR2 SMNVEV (reference sequence). Between the trimmed V and J ends, which lost 5 bases and 3 bases, there was a span of 16 bases. The CDR3 loop spans 15 amino acids. The CDR3: CASSTNRQVDTEAFF. In DNA, the CDR3 is TGTGCCAGCAGTACTAACCGACAGGTAGACACTGAAGCTTTCTTT.

The V gene is TRBV4-3, the J gene TRBJ1-1; D is ambiguous. Between the trimmed V and J ends, which lost 4 bases and 1 base, there was a span of 13 bases. This CDR3 is built from 15 residues. Per germline, CDR1 LGHNA and CDR2 YSLEER. This CDR3 is CASSRLTSENTEAFF. Written as DNA, the CDR3 is TGCGCCAGCAGCCGCCTCACGTCAGAGAACACTGAAGCTTTCTTT.

The chain joins TRBV27 to TRBJ2-7; D possibly corresponds to TRBD1 (5 bases). Germline CDR1 MNHEY, CDR2 SMNVEV (reference sequence). V dropped 8 bases and J dropped 2 bases, with 16 bases sitting between them. There are 14 residues in the CDR3. CDR3 DNA sequence: TGTGCCAGCGGGTCGGTGGGGCCCCCCTACGAGCAGTACTTC. Protein product: CASGSVGPPYEQYF.

The chain is built from TRBV6-5 and TRBJ1-1; D might be TRBD1 (5 bases). V gave up 0 bases and J gave up 5 bases, with 13 bases separating them. Germline-derived CDR1 and CDR2 are MNHEY and SVGAGI. The CDR3 is 15 residues long. In nucleotides, the CDR3 is TGTGCCAGCAGTTACTCATCCGGGGGAGGGACTGAAGCTTTCTTT. This codes for CASSYSSGGGTEAFF.

The chain links TRBV18 to TRBJ1-2; 7 positions match TRBD1. Trimming took 6 bases from V and 8 from J; bases not matched to a gene: 9. In germline, CDR1 is KGHSH, CDR2 LQKENI. The CDR3 totals 13 residues. This CDR3 reads CASSTSGGWGYTF. Here the CDR3 DNA reads TGTGCCAGCTCCACCTCAGGGGGATGGGGCTACACCTTC.

This rearrangement joins TRBV7-9 to TRBJ2-1; 8 nucleotides agree with TRBD2. V was clipped by 5 bases and J by 8 bases; unmatched bases: 14. CDR3 length: 16 residues. Germline V gene sequence: CDR1 SEHNR, CDR2 FQNEAQ (reference sequence). In DNA, the CDR3 is TGTGCCAGCAGCCTTGGGGGAGCGGGAGTGTACGATGAGCAGTTCTTC. Translating it yields CASSLGGAGVYDEQFF.

The rearrangement links TRBV6-5 to TRBJ2-7, with D tentatively TRBD2 (5 bases). The germline gives CDR1 MNHEY, CDR2 SVGAGI. The CDR3 is 14 residues long. V lost 5 bases and J 6 bases, leaving 17 bases between the germline ends. CDR3 residues: CASSPAGPGGEQYF. DNA for the CDR3: TGTGCCAGCAGTCCAGCCGGGCCCGGAGGCGAGCAGTACTTC.

V gene TRBV5-5 combines with J gene TRBJ1-1; D is unclear. This CDR3 comprises 15 residues. Trimming removed 3 bases from V and 4 bases from J, with 16 bases in between. Germline V gives CDR1 SGHKS, CDR2 YYEKEE (reference sequence). CDR3 DNA: TGTGCCAGCAGCTCGATAACGGGGTTTGTCACTGAAGCTTTCTTT. Its translation: CASSSITGFVTEAFF.

The CDR3 is CASSFTDRSYNEQFF. In DNA form, the CDR3 reads TGTGCCAGCAGCTTTACAGATCGCTCCTACAATGAGCAGTTCTTC. The chain recombines TRBV7-3 with TRBJ2-1; the D is unclear. The V gene's germline CDR1 is SGHTA and CDR2 FQGTGA. V lost 3 bases and J 0 bases, leaving 9 bases between the germline ends. CDR3 length: 15 residues.

The V call is TRBV15, the J call TRBJ2-7, with TRBD2 as a possible D gene (5 bases). Deletions cut 5 bases from V and 2 bases from J, with 13 bases between. Germline-derived CDR1 and CDR2 are LNHNV and YYDKDF (reference sequence). The CDR3 loop spans 14 amino acids. The CDR3 loop reads CATSLDPGTYEQYF. Here the CDR3 DNA reads TGTGCCACCAGCCTTGACCCGGGAACCTACGAGCAGTACTTC.

V gene TRBV21-1 combines with J gene TRBJ2-7; TRBD1, the table's D call, lacks a check against the DNA. TRBV21-1 corresponds to a pseudogene. This CDR3 has 15 residues. The CDR3 DNA sequence: TGTGCCAGCAGCACCACAGGGGCGAACCCCTACGAGCAGTACTTC. It specifies CASSTTGANPYEQYF.

The chain joins TRBV11-2 to TRBJ2-1; TRBD2 matches 13 bases. The ends lost 4 bases at V and 4 bases at J; junction bases unmatched: 1. Germline values: CDR1 SGHAT, CDR2 FQNNGV. CDR3 length equals 15 residues. The CDR3: CASSSGLAGYNEQFF. The CDR3 nucleotides are TGTGCCAGCAGCTCGGGACTAGCGGGGTACAATGAGCAGTTCTTC.

The V call is TRBV9, the J call TRBJ2-7; TRBD1 aligns across 10 bases. The CDR3 is 15 residues long. Trimming at V came to 4 bases and at J to 5 bases, leaving 9 bases not matched to a gene. Germline loops: CDR1 SGDLS, CDR2 YYNGEE. The CDR3 spells CASSPPGTGEDEQYF. For the CDR3, the DNA is TGTGCCAGCAGCCCCCCCGGGACAGGGGAGGACGAGCAGTACTTC.

V usage is TRBV9 and J usage is TRBJ1-1; D is unresolved. V lost 3 bases and J 1 base, leaving 7 bases between the germline ends. This CDR3 region has 13 residues. Germline CDR1 SGDLS, CDR2 YYNGEE. CDR3 in DNA: TGTGCCAGCAGCGCCCAGTCGAACACTGAAGCTTTCTTT. Its protein is CASSAQSNTEAFF.

The chain employs TRBV7-3 and TRBJ2-7; 8 nucleotides agree with TRBD1. CDR3 length: 13 amino acids. The trim removed 3 bases at V and 6 bases at J, leaving 4 bases unmatched. Germline CDR1 is SGHTA and CDR2 is FQGTGA. CDR3 sequence (DNA): TGTGCCAGCAGCTTCCACAGGGGGGCCGAGCAGTACTTC. This translates into CASSFHRGAEQYF. Supplemented by reference TRBV7-3 and TRBJ2-7, the full variable domain reads GAGVSQTPSNKVTEKGKYVELRCDPISGHTALYWYRQSLGQGPEFLIYFQGTGAADDSGLPNDRFFAVRPEGSVSTLKIQRTERGDSAVYLCASSFHRGAEQYFGPGTRLTVT.

The chain joins TRBV18 to TRBJ2-6, with D perhaps matching TRBD2 (7 bases). CDR3 length: 19 residues. V lost 2 bases and J 0 bases, leaving 17 bases between the germline ends. CDR1 and CDR2 from the germline V gene are KGHSH and LQKENI. CDR3 sequence: CASSPFAGADLSGANVLTF. The CDR3 region has the DNA TGTGCCAGCTCACCATTCGCGGGGGCCGACCTCTCTGGGGCCAACGTCCTGACTTTC. The whole variable domain, remainder taken from reference TRBV18 and TRBJ2-6, is NAGVMQNPRHLVRRRGQEARLRCSPMKGHSHVYWYRQLPEEGLKFMVYLQKENIIDESGMPKERFSAEFPKEGPSILRIQQVVRGDSAAYFCASSPFAGADLSGANVLTFGAGSRLTVL.

V and J are TRBV5-4 and TRBJ2-7; 9 positions match TRBD2. The V and J ends lost 3 bases and 9 bases, in that order; junction bases with no gene match: 13. Germline CDR1 is SGHNT and CDR2 is YYREEE (reference sequence). The CDR3 runs to 15 residues. CDR3 nucleotides: TGTGCCAGCAGCTCCTGGGTTGCGCGGGAGGGCCGGCAGTACTTC. Amino acid sequence: CASSSWVAREGRQYF.

The rearrangement uses TRBV6-1 and TRBJ2-7, with 8 bases lining up with TRBD2. Per the germline V gene, CDR1 is MNHNS and CDR2 is SASEGT. The CDR3 runs to 14 residues. The J segment lost 1 base and the V segment lost 7 bases, leaving 6 bases of the junction unmatched. The CDR3 nucleotides read TGTGCCAGCACTCCGGGGGGGGCTTCCTACGAGCAGTACTTC. Translated, it gives CASTPGGASYEQYF.

The chain employs TRBV7-3 and TRBJ2-3; no reliable D call. CDR3 size: 14 residues. The V end was cut by 3 bases, the J end by 2 bases, with 9 bases between. In germline, CDR1 is SGHTA, CDR2 FQGTGA. The CDR3 sequence is CASSFDGVTDTQYF. In nucleotides, the CDR3 is TGTGCCAGCAGCTTCGACGGAGTCACAGATACGCAGTATTTT.